The 23 T cell receptor beta chains given below trace back to one sample, sequenced in a study of early T cells in non-severe SARS-CoV-2 infection. TCRdb re-derived calls from the 5' RACE reads in MiXCR, one entry per CDR3 protein. Here the sample spans tens of thousands of distinct CDR3 sequences, about 12% being singletons. Sequencing used whole blood. Receptor source: an adult who was a healthcare worker with PCR-confirmed SARS-CoV-2 infection or an uninfected control (not recorded which).

The chain is built from TRBV9 and TRBJ2-3; D not certain. CDR3 length equals 12 residues. Germline V lookup: CDR1 SGDLS, CDR2 YYNGEE. With 7 bases removed from V and 2 bases from J, the gap between germline ends came to 8 bases. The CDR3: CASSAYTDTQYF. DNA for the CDR3: TGTGCCAGCTCCGCCTACACAGATACGCAGTATTTT.

This clonotype was observed many times. The gene calls are TRBV11-2 and TRBJ2-7; D may be TRBD2 (5 bases). V shed 3 bases and J shed 0 bases, with 9 bases lying between them. This CDR3 is 14 amino acids long. Germline-derived CDR1 and CDR2 are SGHAT and FQNNGV. This chain's CDR3 is CASSFAGLSYEQYF. The CDR3 region has the DNA TGTGCCAGCAGCTTTGCGGGCCTCTCCTACGAGCAGTACTTC.

In its sample, this clonotype was seen many times. The chain has TRBV7-6 and TRBJ2-1; TRBD2 aligns across 9 bases. CDR1 is SGHVS, CDR2 FNYEAQ, per germline. The CDR3 covers 16 residues. After removal of 4 bases from V and 2 bases from J, the junction contained 6 bases not matched to a gene. The CDR3 DNA follows: TGTGCCAGCAGCTCTCTTAGCGGGAGTACCTACAATGAGCAGTTCTTC. It translates to CASSSLSGSTYNEQFF.

A few counts support this clonotype. The CDR3 region has the DNA TGTGCCAGCAGCTACAAGGGGACAGTCGAACAGTTCTTC. It translates to CASSYKGTVEQFF. This chain uses TRBV6-2 or TRBV6-3 with TRBJ2-1; 7 bases map to TRBD1. Germline-derived CDR1 and CDR2 are MNHEY and SVGEGT. J lost 13 bases, V lost 6 bases, and 12 bases had no gene match. The CDR3 has 13 residues.

This clonotype was detected many times. Germline and junction disagree at one end, which may indicate a read error. The chain carries TRBV6-4 and TRBJ2-3, with unresolved D. This CDR3 spans 13 amino acids. Germline V gene lookup returns CDR1 MRHNA and CDR2 SNTAGT. CDR3 sequence (DNA): TGTGCCAGCAGTGACTCTAGCACAGATATGCAGTATTTT. Encoded protein: CASSDSSTDMQYF.

Only a few counts were recorded for this clonotype. The V and J genes are TRBV18 and TRBJ2-5; 13 nucleotides align to TRBD2. V was pared by 2 bases and J by 5 bases, with 8 bases of the junction left unmatched. CDR1 and CDR2 from the germline V gene are KGHSH and LQKENI. The CDR3 sequence is 17 residues long. The CDR3 DNA sequence: TGTGCCAGCTCACCAACTACTAGCGGGAGGGCCCTGGAGACCCAGTACTTC. As protein: CASSPTTSGRALETQYF.

This clonotype was seen at least ten times. This chain uses TRBV4-2 with TRBJ2-2; 8 bases are a match to TRBD1. The CDR3 is made up of 18 amino acids. J was trimmed by 6 bases and V by 4 bases; bases with no gene match: 16. Germline V gene sequence: CDR1 LGHNA, CDR2 YNFKEQ. The CDR3 region is CASSLRGRTGGRSGELFF. In DNA form, the CDR3 reads TGTGCCAGCAGCCTTCGTGGGAGAACAGGGGGTCGATCCGGGGAGCTGTTTTTT.

The chain carries TRBV20-1 and TRBJ2-7; 9 bases line up with TRBD2. The germline V gene encodes CDR1 DFQATT and CDR2 SNEGSKA (reference sequence). The CDR3 runs to 14 residues. V shed 3 bases and J 2 bases; nucleotides not matched to a gene: 5. For the CDR3, the DNA is TGCAGTGCTAGTTCCGAGCGGGAGGCCTACGAGCAGTACTTC. This encodes CSASSEREAYEQYF.

This clonotype appeared many times. V and J are TRBV19 and TRBJ1-4, with D tentatively TRBD1 (6 bases). The V gene's germline CDR1 is LNHDA and CDR2 SQIVND (reference sequence). CDR3 length equals 14 residues. V gave up 2 bases and J gave up 5 bases, with 9 bases separating them. The CDR3 region is CASSIQGKNEKLFF. Written as DNA, the CDR3 is TGTGCCAGTAGTATACAGGGGAAGAATGAAAAACTGTTTTTT.

This clonotype is medium-sized. The rearrangement links TRBV10-2 to TRBJ1-1; D might be TRBD1 (5 bases). From germline, CDR1 is WSHSY and CDR2 SAAADI. CDR3 length equals 13 residues. Trimming removed 3 bases from V and 1 base from J, with 6 bases in between. This chain's CDR3 is CASSDRENTEAFF. Here the CDR3 DNA reads TGCGCCAGCAGTGACAGGGAGAACACTGAAGCTTTCTTT.

Here the CDR3 reads CASSNDRTGANYGYTF. CDR3 nucleotides: TGTGCCAGCAGCAACGACAGGACGGGAGCTAACTATGGCTACACCTTC. The chain uses TRBV5-5 and TRBJ1-2; D is possibly TRBD1 (6 bases). The CDR3 is 16 amino acids. Trimming took 4 bases from V and 0 from J, leaving 16 bases between them. Germline CDR1 SGHKS, CDR2 YYEKEE (reference sequence).

This clonotype was counted a few times. The J gene is TRBJ1-2, the V gene TRBV29-1, with D uncertain. Germline V gene data show CDR1 as SQVTM and CDR2 as ANQGSEA. The CDR3 contains 13 residues. V lost 4 bases and J lost 2, with 11 bases in between. CDR3 nucleotide sequence: TGCAGCGTTGGACGGCACCCCAACTATGGCTACACCTTC. Protein sequence: CSVGRHPNYGYTF.

This clonotype has at least ten counts. This chain connects TRBV6-6 to TRBJ2-5; TRBD1 or TRBD2 may be the D gene (6 bases each). Trimming left V 0 bases short and J 9 bases short, with 8 bases between. Per germline, CDR1 MNHNY and CDR2 SVGAGI (reference sequence). The CDR3 spans 12 residues. Here the CDR3 DNA reads TGTGCCAGCAGTTACTCGGAGGGGGCCCAGTACTTC. This sequence encodes CASSYSEGAQYF.

A remark on this clonotype: A read error may be the cause here, since a much bigger clone is one base away. The chain is built from TRBV9 and TRBJ2-1; D unclear. CDR1 and CDR2 (germline): SGDLS, YYNGEE. This CDR3 comprises 12 residues. V was pared by 4 bases and J by 12 bases, with 14 bases between. CDR3 in DNA: TGTGCCAGCAGCCCCTCAGGTTACGGGCAGTTCTTC. This translates into CASSPSGYGQFF.

This clonotype was found many times. The chain has TRBV7-2 and TRBJ1-1, with D tentatively TRBD1 (6 bases). Germline V CDR1 and CDR2: SGHTA, FQGNSA. The ends were cut back, 5 bases at V and 0 bases at J, with 13 bases in the middle. The CDR3 runs 15 residues. The CDR3 protein is CASSPQGPLNTEAFF. In DNA form, the CDR3 reads TGTGCCAGCAGCCCACAGGGCCCCCTGAACACTGAAGCTTTCTTT.

V usage is TRBV29-1 and J usage is TRBJ2-6; D may be TRBD2 (5 bases). The V gene lost 5 bases and the J gene lost 1 base, with 6 bases spanning the gap. Germline values: CDR1 SQVTM, CDR2 ANQGSEA. This CDR3 is 13 amino acids long. The CDR3 DNA reads as TGCAGCGTTCGGGAATCTGGGGCCAACGTCCTGACTTTC. It is translated as CSVRESGANVLTF.

This clonotype was observed at least ten times. The V call is TRBV6-2 or TRBV6-3, the J call TRBJ1-4; D gene unclear. Trimming stripped 0 bases from V and 6 bases from J, with 11 bases between. The CDR3 covers 15 residues. Germline lookup yields CDR1 MNHEY and CDR2 SVGEGT. CDR3 in DNA: TGTGCCAGCAGTTACTCGGCGGGGATTTATGAAAAACTGTTTTTT. Amino acid sequence: CASSYSAGIYEKLFF.

The chain recombines TRBV11-2 with TRBJ2-3, with TRBD1 as a possible D gene (5 bases). This CDR3 is built from 13 residues. Germline lookup yields CDR1 SGHAT and CDR2 FQNNGV. Trimming pared 0 bases from V and 6 bases from J, leaving 7 bases between. The CDR3 coding sequence is TGTGCCAGCAGCTTAGAGGCAGGGGATACGCAGTATTTT. Translated, it gives CASSLEAGDTQYF.

At least ten counts were recorded for this clonotype. The chain combines TRBV10-2 with TRBJ1-2; a possible D gene is TRBD1 (5 bases). The CDR3 spans 15 residues. Per the germline V gene, CDR1 is WSHSY and CDR2 is SAAADI. V was shortened by 3 bases and J by 4 bases, with 15 bases between the two germline ends. The DNA for the CDR3 is TGCGCCAGCAGTGAAGCCGGGGGGGGACGCTATGGCTACACCTTC. Amino acid sequence: CASSEAGGGRYGYTF.

As concerns this clonotype: A read error may account for a junction end that differs from germline. V usage is TRBV7-2 and J usage is TRBJ2-5; no definite D call. The CDR3 contains 11 residues. The germline V gene encodes CDR1 SGHTA and CDR2 FQGNSA. DNA of the CDR3: TGTGCCAGCAGCTCCCGACTCATGCCCATCTTC. Amino acids: CASSSRLMPIF.

At least ten counts were recorded for this clonotype. J is TRBJ2-6 and V is TRBV6-4; unclear D gene. The CDR3 spans 14 residues. The ends were cut back, 2 bases at V and 1 base at J, with 3 bases in the middle. The germline CDR1 and CDR2 sequences are MRHNA and SNTAGT. CDR3 DNA: TGTGCCAGCAGTGACGGGTCTGGGGCCAACGTCCTGACTTTC. It yields the protein CASSDGSGANVLTF.

This clonotype has a handful of counts. The rearrangement joins TRBV6-1 to TRBJ1-6; D not resolved. This CDR3 is built from 17 residues. CDR1 and CDR2 from the germline V gene are MNHNS and SASEGT. Deletions cut 5 bases from V and 7 bases from J, with 21 bases between. In nucleotides, the CDR3 is TGTGCCAGCAGTCGAATGGACTCTTCGGCGGGGAATTCACCCCTCCACTTT. It translates to CASSRMDSSAGNSPLHF.

The rearrangement uses TRBV3-1 and TRBJ2-7; the match to TRBD1 covers 9 bases. Trimming at V came to 4 bases and at J to 5 bases, leaving 12 bases not matched to a gene. The germline CDR1 and CDR2 sequences are LGHDT and YNNKEL (reference sequence). The CDR3 has 16 amino acids. DNA of the CDR3: TGTGCCAGCAGCCCCTCCCGGGACAGGGTTGAAAACGAGCAGTACTTC. This codes for CASSPSRDRVENEQYF.